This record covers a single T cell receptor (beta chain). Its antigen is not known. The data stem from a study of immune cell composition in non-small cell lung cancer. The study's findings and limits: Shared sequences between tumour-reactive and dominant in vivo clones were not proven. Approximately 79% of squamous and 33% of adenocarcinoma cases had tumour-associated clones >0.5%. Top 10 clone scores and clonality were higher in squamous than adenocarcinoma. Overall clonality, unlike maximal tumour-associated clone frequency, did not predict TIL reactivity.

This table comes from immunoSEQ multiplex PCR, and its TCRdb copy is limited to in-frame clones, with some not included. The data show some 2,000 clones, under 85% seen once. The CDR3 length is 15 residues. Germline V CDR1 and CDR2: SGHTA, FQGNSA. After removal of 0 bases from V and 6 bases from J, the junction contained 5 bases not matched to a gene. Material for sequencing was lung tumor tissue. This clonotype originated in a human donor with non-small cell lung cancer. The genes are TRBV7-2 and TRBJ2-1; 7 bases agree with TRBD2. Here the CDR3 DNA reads TGTGCCAGCAGCTTAGCGGCGGGAGTGGGCAATGAGCAGTTCTTC. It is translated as CASSLAAGVGNEQFF. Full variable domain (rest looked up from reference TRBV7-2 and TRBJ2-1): GAGVSQSPSNKVTEKGKDVELRCDPISGHTALYWYRQSLGQGLEFLIYFQGNSAPDKSGLPSDRFSAERTGGSVSTLTIQRTQQEDSAVYLCASSLAAGVGNEQFFGPGTRLTVL.